This T cell receptor beta chain was sequenced during a study of T-cell memory formation after mild COVID-19. Study observations and caveats: CM and EM subsets held most contracting CD4+ clones; EMRA held CD8+ ones. The study found balanced CD4/CD8 in clones contracting day 15 to 85 and a CD4+ lean in later expanders. Specificity for SARS-CoV-2 was not confirmed among the second-wave clones peaking on day 37.

TCRdb recomputed calls from the 5' RACE reads with MiXCR, one row per CDR3 protein. The sample carries just over 150,000 distinct CDR3 sequences, around 30% recorded once. J was trimmed by 9 bases and V by 4 bases; bases with no gene match: 8. CDR3 size: 16 residues. Looked up from germline, CDR1 is MGHRA and CDR2 is YSYEKL. Regarding this clonotype: Its antigen is not known.

This TCR was recovered from an adult woman who had mild COVID-19 (a few samples of this study predate the infection). Cell type and time point are not known. The V call is TRBV4-1, the J call TRBJ2-4, with 14 bases that match TRBD2. Sequencing was done on a sample of PBMCs or a T cell subset sorted from them (not recorded which). The CDR3: CASSPRAGLAGVIQYF. CDR3 nucleotide sequence: TGCGCCAGCAGCCCACGCGCGGGACTAGCGGGGGTCATTCAGTACTTC.